These 24 T cell receptor beta chains originate from one sample sequenced in a study of cytomegalovirus exposure and HLA in healthy donors. PCR amplification relied on 60 Vbeta primers (plus 13 Jbeta primers). TCRdb's copy holds only in-frame clones and misses some; the assay was immunoSEQ multiplex PCR. Counted here are some 130,000 clones, 60% to 85% occurring once; the ten biggest clones make up about 1.5%. The sequencing input was PBMCs. The source is a woman under 30 in good health and CMV-seronegative.

A few counts support this clone. The rearrangement uses TRBV4-1 and TRBJ2-7; 7 bases are a match to TRBD1. Germline lookup yields CDR1 MGHRA and CDR2 YSYEKL. V gave up 4 bases and J gave up 2 bases; unmatched junction bases: 8. The CDR3 is 15 residues long. This chain's CDR3 is CASSLIRDSTYEQYF. CDR3 nucleotides: TGCGCCAGCAGCCTTATCCGGGACAGTACCTACGAGCAGTACTTC.

The chain has TRBV6-5 and TRBJ2-7; a possible D gene is TRBD2 (5 bases). This CDR3 comprises 14 residues. The germline V and J ends were trimmed by 5 bases and 3 bases, with 14 bases remaining between them. Germline V lookup: CDR1 MNHEY, CDR2 SVGAGI. The CDR3 DNA is TGTGCCAGCAGTCGACTCCAGACTAACTACGAGCAGTACTTC. Its protein product is CASSRLQTNYEQYF.

This sequence joins TRBV7-6 and TRBJ2-1; possible D gene TRBD2, 5 bases. Germline CDR1 is SGHVS and CDR2 is FNYEAQ. CDR3 length: 14 residues. Deletions cut 5 bases from V and 9 bases from J, with 17 bases between. CDR3 loop: CASSQWELEGEQFF. The CDR3 DNA sequence: TGTGCCAGCAGCCAATGGGAGTTGGAAGGTGAGCAGTTCTTC.

This chain's CDR3 is CAWSMGAGTGVTEAFF. The CDR3 nucleotides read TGTGCCTGGAGTATGGGGGCCGGGACAGGGGTCACTGAAGCTTTCTTT. The rearrangement joins TRBV30 to TRBJ1-1; 10 bases match TRBD1. In germline, CDR1 is GTSNPN, CDR2 SVGIG (reference sequence). V shed 2 bases, J shed 4 bases, and the junction held 10 bases outside the gene matches. The CDR3 extends over 16 amino acids. The variable domain in full, completed from reference TRBV30 and TRBJ1-1, reads SQTIHQWPATLVQPVGSPLSLECTVEGTSNPNLYWYRQAAGRGLQLLFYSVGIGQISSEVPQNLSASRPQDRQFILSSKKLLLSDSGFYLCAWSMGAGTGVTEAFFGQGTRLTVV.

The chain couples TRBV2 to TRBJ1-1; D call uncertain. V lost 7 bases and J 2 bases, leaving 8 bases between the germline ends. This CDR3 spans 12 amino acids. The V gene's germline CDR1 is SNHLY and CDR2 FYNNEI. The CDR3 sequence: CASNVRNTEAFF. CDR3 sequence (DNA): TGTGCCAGCAATGTGAGAAACACTGAAGCTTTCTTT.

This clone was recorded once. The V and J genes are TRBV4-2 and TRBJ2-1, with 9 nucleotides matching TRBD1. J was trimmed by 3 bases and V by 4 bases; bases with no gene match: 4. The CDR3 spans 15 residues. CDR1 is LGHNA, CDR2 YNFKEQ, per germline. CDR3 amino acids: CASSPRDRDYNEQFF. The DNA for the CDR3 is TGTGCCAGCAGCCCCAGGGACAGGGACTACAATGAGCAGTTCTTC.

The chain joins TRBV14 to TRBJ2-5; D is possibly TRBD2 (6 bases). This CDR3 region has 17 residues. V lost 5 bases to trimming and J lost 5 bases, with 24 bases between them. CDR1 SGHDN and CDR2 FVKESK come from the germline V gene. In nucleotides, the CDR3 is TGTGCCAGCAGCGCCATAGGGAGGACACTTCCTAAGGAGACCCAGTACTTC. This gives the protein CASSAIGRTLPKETQYF.

This chain joins TRBV4-1 and TRBJ2-1; 7 bases fit TRBD2. The CDR3 has 18 amino acids. The ends lost 2 bases at V and 1 base at J; junction bases unmatched: 11. Germline assignment: CDR1 MGHRA and CDR2 YSYEKL. CDR3 DNA sequence: TGCGCCAGCAGCCAACCCAAAGGGGAGGGCCGTTCCTACAATGAGCAGTTCTTC. It translates to CASSQPKGEGRSYNEQFF.

The chain combines TRBV11-3 with TRBJ1-1; TRBD1 might be the D (5 bases). The ends were cut back, 5 bases at V and 5 bases at J, with 12 bases in the middle. This CDR3 region has 13 residues. The germline CDR1 and CDR2 sequences are SGHNT and YENEEA. CDR3 sequence (DNA): TGTGCCAGCAGCCCCTTCGGGGGGACTGAAGCTTTCTTT. Residues: CASSPFGGTEAFF.

Details on this clone: The sample has other DNA sequences that encode this CDR3 too. The rearrangement joins TRBV18 to TRBJ1-5, with no clear D. This CDR3 has 15 amino acids. The V end lost 3 bases, the J end lost 0 bases, and 9 bases lay between the germline ends. Germline lookup yields CDR1 KGHSH and CDR2 LQKENI. The CDR3 DNA reads as TGTGCCAGCTCACCGGAGGCTTATAGCAATCAGCCCCAGCATTTT. Translation: CASSPEAYSNQPQHF.

The DNA of the CDR3 is TGTGCCAGCAGCCAAGAAAGCGCTGCCTTCTACAATGAGCAGTTCTTC. It specifies CASSQESAAFYNEQFF. This chain joins TRBV4-2 and TRBJ2-1; no clear D. Germline lookup yields CDR1 LGHNA and CDR2 YNFKEQ. The CDR3 is 16 residues long. Between the trimmed V and J ends, which lost 0 bases and 3 bases, there was a span of 12 bases.

This clone was seen only once. This sequence joins TRBV6-5 and TRBJ2-5; possibly TRBD2 for D (6 bases). V lost 7 bases and J 1 base, leaving 13 bases between the germline ends. CDR1 is MNHEY, CDR2 SVGAGI, per germline. The CDR3 runs to 14 residues. DNA of the CDR3: TGTGCCAGCACCGAAGCGGGCTTCCAAGAGACCCAGTACTTC. This sequence encodes CASTEAGFQETQYF.

The chain couples TRBV11-1 to TRBJ2-1; TRBD1 might be the D (5 bases). The CDR3 runs to 12 residues. Trimming took off 0 bases at V and 12 bases at J, with 9 bases between the two ends. CDR1 is SGHAT, CDR2 FQDESV, per germline (reference sequence). CDR3 loop: CASSLAIGAQFF. DNA of the CDR3: TGTGCCAGCAGCTTAGCGATAGGGGCGCAGTTCTTC.

The rearrangement uses TRBV5-6 and TRBJ2-2; 7 positions match TRBD1. This CDR3 has 15 amino acids. Germline CDR1 is SGHDT and CDR2 is YYEEEE. V gave up 0 bases and J gave up 7 bases; unmatched junction bases: 6. CDR3 nucleotide sequence: TGTGCCAGCAGCTTGGCCGAGGGGGCCGGCGGGGAGCTGTTTTTT. It specifies CASSLAEGAGGELFF.

V is TRBV4-1 and J is TRBJ2-7; 9 bases map to TRBD1. Germline assignment: CDR1 MGHRA and CDR2 YSYEKL. The CDR3 loop spans 13 amino acids. V shed 4 bases, J shed 4 bases, and the junction held 2 bases outside the gene matches. CDR3 in DNA: TGCGCCAGCAGCCCCGACAGGGGGTACGAGCAGTACTTC. This translates into CASSPDRGYEQYF.

This clone was observed a handful of times. V and J are TRBV29-1 and TRBJ2-1; D possibly corresponds to TRBD2 (5 bases). In germline, CDR1 is SQVTM, CDR2 ANQGSEA. CDR3 size: 13 residues. V shed 4 bases and J shed 7 bases, with 14 bases lying between them. CDR3 residues: CSVGSVAYNEQFF. DNA for the CDR3: TGCAGCGTTGGGTCTGTAGCGTATAATGAGCAGTTCTTC.

The rearrangement uses TRBV2 and TRBJ2-1; 8 bases align to TRBD2. Germline V gene lookup returns CDR1 SNHLY and CDR2 FYNNEI. V shed 1 base, J shed 8 bases, and the junction held 13 bases outside the gene matches. CDR3 length equals 17 residues. For the CDR3, the DNA is TGTGCCAGCAGTGAAGGTCGGGCTCTCCCCGGGAGGGATGAGCAGTTCTTC. It encodes CASSEGRALPGRDEQFF.

The chain is built from TRBV11-2 and TRBJ1-2, with 9 bases fitting TRBD1. CDR1 and CDR2 from the germline V gene are SGHAT and FQNNGV. The ends lost 3 bases at V and 7 bases at J; junction bases unmatched: 6. The CDR3 spans 14 residues. The DNA of the CDR3 is TGTGCCAGCAGCTTTCGGACAGGGGTCGGTGGCTACACCTTC. The encoded protein is CASSFRTGVGGYTF.

This clone has just a few counts. A read error may account for a junction end that differs from germline. The V and J genes are TRBV7-9 and TRBJ1-4, with D unclear. The CDR3 spans 16 residues. Germline values: CDR1 SEHNR, CDR2 FQNEAQ (reference sequence). The CDR3 loop reads CSSSPPPRGVGEKLFF. In DNA, the CDR3 is TGTTCCAGCAGCCCACCGCCGCGAGGAGTTGGTGAAAAACTGTTTTTT.

The genes are TRBV10-3 and TRBJ2-2, with a possible D match to TRBD2 (6 bases). Germline CDR1 is ENHRY and CDR2 is SYGVKD. V shed 2 bases and J shed 4 bases, with 11 bases lying between them. The CDR3 extends over 15 amino acids. Here the CDR3 reads CAISETGTLTGELFF. The CDR3 region has the DNA TGTGCCATCAGTGAGACCGGGACTCTCACCGGGGAGCTGTTTTTT.

CDR3 nucleotides: TGTGCCAGCGGCGGGAGACTTTTCTACGAGCAGTACTTC. Translation gives CASGGRLFYEQYF. This sequence joins TRBV6-1 and TRBJ2-7, with 7 bases aligning to TRBD2. Per the germline V gene, CDR1 is MNHNS and CDR2 is SASEGT. The CDR3 contains 13 residues. Trimming at V came to 8 bases and at J to 3 bases, leaving 7 bases not matched to a gene.

This chain links TRBV4-2 with TRBJ2-7; unclear D gene. The germline V gene encodes CDR1 LGHNA and CDR2 YNFKEQ. Between the trimmed V and J ends, which lost 0 bases and 0 bases, there was a span of 9 bases. The CDR3 has 15 amino acids. In DNA form, the CDR3 reads TGTGCCAGCAGCCAAGATCAACGGAGCTCCTACGAGCAGTACTTC. Its translation is CASSQDQRSSYEQYF.

J is TRBJ2-7 and V is TRBV6-5, with 8 bases aligning to TRBD2. Germline V gives CDR1 MNHEY, CDR2 SVGAGI. The V gene end was trimmed by 5 bases and the J gene end by 7 bases; junction bases not matched to a gene: 7. This CDR3 has 13 amino acids. The CDR3 sequence: CASSRGPGGEQYF. The CDR3 region has the DNA TGTGCCAGCAGTCGGGGCCCGGGGGGGGAGCAGTACTTC.

This rearrangement joins TRBV6-5 to TRBJ2-7; the match to TRBD2 covers 11 bases. The CDR3 length is 16 residues. J gave up 4 bases and V 0 bases, and 5 bases lay outside the gene matches. CDR1 is MNHEY and CDR2 is SVGAGI in the germline V gene. The DNA of the CDR3 is TGTGCCAGCAGTTACTCGGGACTAGCGGCAAAATACGAGCAGTACTTC. Encoded protein: CASSYSGLAAKYEQYF.